What follows are 30 T cell receptor beta chains derived from one specimen sequenced in a study of cytomegalovirus exposure and HLA in healthy donors. This PCR relied on a set of 60 Vbeta primers and 13 Jbeta primers. The assay was immunoSEQ multiplex PCR, and TCRdb's table has in-frame clones only and misses some. This sample has roughly 150,000 clones, with just under 80% found just once. What was sequenced was PBMCs. The receptor source for this set is a man aged 25-45 years in good health and CMV-seronegative.

The rearrangement joins TRBV9 to TRBJ2-1; 8 bases fit TRBD2. Germline CDR1 and CDR2: SGDLS and YYNGEE. V dropped 2 bases and J dropped 7; count of bases not matched to a gene: 2. This CDR3 spans 13 amino acids. The CDR3 is CASSVGLANEQFF. The DNA of the CDR3 is TGTGCCAGCAGCGTCGGACTAGCTAATGAGCAGTTCTTC.

The chain couples TRBV10-1 to TRBJ2-5; 13 bases agree with TRBD2. J was trimmed by 4 bases and V by 6 bases; bases with no gene match: 8. Germline CDR1 reads WNHNN; CDR2 reads SYGVQD (reference sequence). This CDR3 spans 16 amino acids. The CDR3 loop is CASSAMTSGGLETQYF. The CDR3 DNA reads TGCGCCAGCAGCGCAATGACTAGCGGGGGGTTAGAGACCCAGTACTTC.

The gene calls are TRBV7-2 and TRBJ1-2, with D hard to call. The V gene lost 4 bases and the J gene lost 7 bases, with 10 bases spanning the gap. Germline loops: CDR1 SGHTA, CDR2 FQGNSA. The CDR3 is made up of 12 amino acids. Here the CDR3 reads CASSSYGAGYTF. The CDR3 nucleotides are TGTGCCAGCAGCTCCTACGGAGCTGGCTACACCTTC.

The rearrangement links TRBV6-5 to TRBJ2-1; TRBD2 matches at 8 bases. Per the germline V gene, CDR1 is MNHEY and CDR2 is SVGAGI. Trimming removed 7 bases from V and 5 bases from J; junction bases left unmatched: 10. CDR3 size: 15 residues. Written as DNA, the CDR3 is TGTGCCAGCACCGAAGCGGGAGATGAGGACAATGAGCAGTTCTTC. Translated, it gives CASTEAGDEDNEQFF.

The sample holds one count of this clone. The chain carries TRBV19 and TRBJ1-4; 7 positions agree with TRBD1. V dropped 3 bases and J dropped 4; count of bases not matched to a gene: 2. The CDR3 length is 14 residues. The germline V gene encodes CDR1 LNHDA and CDR2 SQIVND (reference sequence). CDR3 bases: TGTGCCAGTAGTATCGGACAGGATAATGAAAAACTGTTTTTT. Translation: CASSIGQDNEKLFF.

The rearrangement links TRBV5-1 to TRBJ2-1; 9 bases agree with TRBD2. With V trimmed by 2 bases and J by 7 bases, 10 bases remained unmatched. Per germline, CDR1 SGHRS and CDR2 YFSETQ. The CDR3 totals 16 residues. CDR3 DNA sequence: TGCGCCAGCAGCTTAACCGGGACTAGCCGTACTAATGAGCAGTTCTTC. Translation: CASSLTGTSRTNEQFF.

The rearrangement links TRBV28 to TRBJ1-4; 11 bases fit TRBD1. Germline CDR1 reads MDHEN; CDR2 reads SYDVKM. There are 17 residues in the CDR3. Trimming removed 3 bases from V and 7 bases from J; junction bases left unmatched: 10. The CDR3 DNA sequence: TGTGCCAGCAGTTTCTGGACAGGGGGCCAACTCCCTGAAAAACTGTTTTTT. It specifies CASSFWTGGQLPEKLFF. Complete variable domain (other parts from reference TRBV28 and TRBJ1-4): DVKVTQSSRYLVKRTGEKVFLECVQDMDHENMFWYRQDPGLGLRLIYFSYDVKMKEKGDIPEGYSVSREKKERFSLILESASTNQTSMYLCASSFWTGGQLPEKLFFGSGTQLSVL.

This chain connects TRBV29-1 to TRBJ1-2; possible D gene TRBD1, 5 bases. CDR1 is SQVTM, CDR2 ANQGSEA, per germline. Deletions cut 7 bases from V and 2 bases from J, with 20 bases between. There are 15 residues in the CDR3. Here the CDR3 reads CSALPPETENYGYTF. CDR3 coding DNA: TGCAGCGCCCTACCACCAGAGACAGAGAACTATGGCTACACCTTC.

The chain combines TRBV28 with TRBJ2-7; 8 bases are shared with TRBD1. CDR1 and CDR2 (germline): MDHEN, SYDVKM. This CDR3 has 19 amino acids. Germline trimming cut 3 bases from V and 0 bases from J; bases unmatched to any gene: 16. The CDR3 DNA is TGTGCCAGCAGTTTGCCCGTTCGCTCGACAGGGGCTAGCTCCTACGAGCAGTACTTC. Translation: CASSLPVRSTGASSYEQYF.

Here the CDR3 DNA reads TGCGCCAGCAGCCAAGAAGGGGGGGCCCCGTACCCTAACTATGGCTACACCTTC. This encodes CASSQEGGAPYPNYGYTF. The chain links TRBV4-3 to TRBJ1-2; D is possibly TRBD1 (6 bases). Trimming removed 0 bases from V and 0 bases from J, with 17 bases in between. The CDR3 is 18 residues long. Germline CDR1 reads LGHNA; CDR2 reads YSLEER.

As DNA, the CDR3 is TGTGCCAGCAGCCCTGTCGTCGCGAACACCGGGGAGCTGTTTTTT. It is translated as CASSPVVANTGELFF. This chain joins TRBV6-6 and TRBJ2-2, with D hard to call. V lost 6 bases and J 0 bases, leaving 11 bases between the germline ends. The CDR3 runs 15 residues. Germline CDR1 reads MNHNY; CDR2 reads SVGAGI (reference sequence).

This chain links TRBV7-9 with TRBJ1-5; TRBD1 aligns across 7 bases. The J segment lost 5 bases and the V segment lost 4 bases, leaving 5 bases of the junction unmatched. The CDR3 is 14 amino acids. CDR1 is SEHNR, CDR2 FQNEAQ, per germline (reference sequence). CDR3 amino acids: CASSSQGQDQPQHF. CDR3 coding DNA: TGTGCCAGCAGCTCACAGGGGCAAGATCAGCCCCAGCATTTT.

To note about this clone: Mismatch with germline at one junction end may stem from a read error. The chain links TRBV7-9 to TRBJ2-7; 12 bases fit TRBD1. The CDR3 runs 15 residues. CDR1 and CDR2 (germline): SEHNR, FQNEAQ (reference sequence). This chain's CDR3 is CSSSRQGTGGGEQYF. The CDR3 DNA is TGTTCCAGCAGCCGCCAGGGGACAGGGGGCGGTGAGCAGTACTTC.

The chain carries TRBV4-1 and TRBJ1-1; 9 nucleotides align to TRBD1. Germline assignment: CDR1 MGHRA and CDR2 YSYEKL. CDR3 length: 15 amino acids. Trimming removed 4 bases from V and 3 bases from J; junction bases left unmatched: 6. This chain's CDR3 is CASSRATGGHTEAFF. The CDR3 nucleotides are TGCGCCAGCAGCCGGGCCACAGGGGGCCACACTGAAGCTTTCTTT.

V and J are TRBV6-1 and TRBJ1-6; tentatively, D is TRBD1 (5 bases). Trimming pared 5 bases from V and 5 bases from J, leaving 13 bases between. The CDR3 consists of 15 residues. Germline CDR1 is MNHNS and CDR2 is SASEGT. The CDR3 loop reads CASSFRQPNNSPLHF. In nucleotides, the CDR3 is TGTGCCAGCAGTTTTCGACAGCCAAATAATTCACCCCTCCACTTT.

The chain employs TRBV27 and TRBJ2-4, with 8 bases that match TRBD1. Germline loops: CDR1 MNHEY, CDR2 SMNVEV (reference sequence). CDR3 length equals 15 residues. V trimming: 4 bases; J trimming: 6 bases; junction bases outside the gene matches: 8. The CDR3 DNA reads TGTGCCAGCAGTTCCGGACAGGGTATTGCAAACATTCAGTACTTC. This sequence encodes CASSSGQGIANIQYF.

The rearrangement joins TRBV5-4 to TRBJ1-2; 9 bases match TRBD1. Germline loops: CDR1 SGHNT, CDR2 YYREEE (reference sequence). Losses at the gene ends were 5 bases for V and 8 bases for J; bases not matched to a gene: 10. CDR3 size: 14 residues. The CDR3 region is CASSWDRVAVGYTF. CDR3 nucleotide sequence: TGTGCCAGCAGTTGGGACAGGGTGGCGGTAGGCTACACCTTC.

The chain has TRBV30 and TRBJ1-1; D remains ambiguous. The CDR3 runs 12 residues. Deletions cut 3 bases from V and 4 bases from J, with 9 bases between. Germline CDR1 GTSNPN, CDR2 SVGIG (reference sequence). In DNA form, the CDR3 reads TGTGCCTGGAGATTGGGCGCCACTGAAGCTTTCTTT. It encodes CAWRLGATEAFF. Combining the CDR3 with reference TRBV30 and TRBJ1-1 gives the whole variable domain SQTIHQWPATLVQPVGSPLSLECTVEGTSNPNLYWYRQAAGRGLQLLFYSVGIGQISSEVPQNLSASRPQDRQFILSSKKLLLSDSGFYLCAWRLGATEAFFGQGTRLTVV.

Of note for this clone: Because the CDR3's place on the DNA is in doubt, the DNA is left out and the CDR3 is given as listed by TCRdb. V and J are TRBV5-1 and TRBJ1-2. The CDR3 spans 13 residues, counting both ends. The germline V gene has CDR1 SGHRS and CDR2 YFSETQ. The CDR3 here is CASILVYSYGYTF.

The chain couples TRBV28 to TRBJ2-5; 8 bases agree with TRBD2. The CDR3 length is 12 residues. V shed 10 bases, J shed 5 bases, and the junction held 6 bases outside the gene matches. Germline V gene lookup returns CDR1 MDHEN and CDR2 SYDVKM. For the CDR3, the DNA is TGTGCCACCGAAGCGGGGGTGGAGACCCAGTACTTC. It specifies CATEAGVETQYF.

V and J are TRBV5-4 and TRBJ2-1; 9 bases are a match to TRBD1. The CDR3 covers 15 residues. After removal of 0 bases from V and 4 bases from J, the junction contained 2 bases not matched to a gene. From germline, CDR1 is SGHNT and CDR2 YYREEE (reference sequence). CDR3 sequence reads: CASSLGTGDYNEQFF. The CDR3 coding sequence is TGTGCCAGCAGCTTGGGGACAGGGGATTACAATGAGCAGTTCTTC.

CDR3 sequence reads: CASSLLSGANTGELFF. The CDR3 DNA reads TGTGCCAGCAGTTTATTATCAGGGGCGAACACCGGGGAGCTGTTTTTT. The chain couples TRBV28 to TRBJ2-2; D possibly corresponds to TRBD1 (6 bases). Trimming stripped 1 base from V and 0 bases from J, with 9 bases between. The length of the CDR3 is 16 residues. Germline V lookup: CDR1 MDHEN, CDR2 SYDVKM.

V is TRBV9 and J is TRBJ2-1, with D maybe TRBD2 (5 bases). The germline V and J ends were trimmed by 6 bases and 0 bases, with 13 bases remaining between them. CDR1 and CDR2 from the germline V gene are SGDLS and YYNGEE. This CDR3 region has 15 residues. This chain's CDR3 is CASTQRADSYNEQFF. The CDR3 coding sequence is TGTGCCAGCACCCAGAGGGCGGACTCCTACAATGAGCAGTTCTTC. Using reference TRBV9 and TRBJ2-1 for the parts outside the CDR3, the full variable domain is DSGVTQTPKHLITATGQRVTLRCSPRSGDLSVYWYQQSLDQGLQFLIQYYNGEERAKGNILERFSAQQFPDLHSELNLSSLELGDSALYFCASTQRADSYNEQFFGPGTRLTVL.

The V call is TRBV15, the J call TRBJ2-7; possibly TRBD2 for D (5 bases). Trimming took off 2 bases at V and 6 bases at J, with 23 bases between the two ends. The CDR3 has 17 amino acids. In germline, CDR1 is LNHNV, CDR2 YYDKDF (reference sequence). In nucleotides, the CDR3 is TGTGCCACCAGCAGAACGGTGGGTAAGGCCAGGAGCGGCGAGCAGTACTTC. It yields the protein CATSRTVGKARSGEQYF. The complete variable domain, with remaining parts taken from reference TRBV15 and TRBJ2-7, reads DAMVIQNPRYQVTQFGKPVTLSCSQTLNHNVMYWYQQKSSQAPKLLFHYYDKDFNNEADTPDNFQSRRPNTSFCFLDIRSPGLGDTAMYLCATSRTVGKARSGEQYFGPGTRLTVT.

This clone was detected only once. The chain recombines TRBV6-1 with TRBJ2-4; 13 bases are a match to TRBD2. The V and J ends lost 9 bases and 6 bases, in that order; junction bases with no gene match: 8. Germline V gene data show CDR1 as MNHNS and CDR2 as SASEGT. This CDR3 comprises 15 residues. The CDR3 loop is CASGLAGALRNIQYF. The CDR3 DNA is TGTGCCAGTGGACTAGCGGGAGCGTTGAGAAACATTCAGTACTTC.

The CDR3 loop reads CASSKTNRGLLTPLHF. The CDR3, as DNA: TGTGCCAGCAGTAAAACGAACAGGGGGCTTTTGACACCCCTCCACTTT. The chain has TRBV27 and TRBJ1-6; TRBD1 aligns across 9 bases. The CDR3 is made up of 16 amino acids. With 5 bases clipped from V and 11 bases from J, the junction kept 13 bases outside the gene matches. The germline CDR1 and CDR2 sequences are MNHEY and SMNVEV (reference sequence).

This rearrangement joins TRBV28 to TRBJ1-4; 9 bases agree with TRBD1. CDR3 length: 16 amino acids. From germline, CDR1 is MDHEN and CDR2 SYDVKM. V was clipped by 5 bases and J by 4 bases; unmatched bases: 8. The CDR3 loop is CASSGWDREGNEKLFF. The CDR3 DNA sequence: TGTGCCAGCAGTGGGTGGGACAGGGAGGGTAATGAAAAACTGTTTTTT.

The chain has TRBV30 and TRBJ1-2, with 9 positions matching TRBD1. The germline CDR1 and CDR2 sequences are GTSNPN and SVGIG (reference sequence). V dropped 2 bases and J dropped 3; count of bases not matched to a gene: 4. This CDR3 comprises 14 residues. The CDR3, as DNA: TGTGCCTGGAGTTTAGACAGGGGGGACTATGGCTACACCTTC. Amino acid sequence: CAWSLDRGDYGYTF.

This rearrangement joins TRBV19 to TRBJ2-1, with TRBD1 matching 10 bases. The CDR3 sequence is 15 residues long. V dropped 4 bases and J dropped 4; count of bases not matched to a gene: 4. Germline assignment: CDR1 LNHDA and CDR2 SQIVND (reference sequence). The CDR3 region has the DNA TGTGCCAGTAGTACCGGGACAGGGGCGTACAATGAGCAGTTCTTC. It is translated as CASSTGTGAYNEQFF.

This sequence joins TRBV30 and TRBJ2-1; 10 positions match TRBD1. Looked up from germline, CDR1 is GTSNPN and CDR2 is SVGIG (reference sequence). J lost 2 bases, V lost 3 bases, and 4 bases had no gene match. The CDR3 loop spans 15 amino acids. CDR3: CAWSYGTGAYNEQFF. The CDR3 bases are TGTGCCTGGAGCTACGGGACAGGGGCCTACAATGAGCAGTTCTTC.